The T cell receptor (beta chain) under discussion was sequenced for a study of T-cell memory formation after mild COVID-19. Only a few counts were recorded for this clonotype. TCRdb re-called the 5' RACE reads with MiXCR, one entry per CDR3 protein. The sample consists of 500,000 to 550,000 distinct CDR3 sequences, roughly 22% of them appearing once. Germline-derived CDR1 and CDR2 are MNHNY and SVGAGI (reference sequence). V lost 0 bases to trimming and J lost 8 bases; unmatched junction nucleotides: 15. The CDR3 is made up of 18 amino acids. The chain carries TRBV6-6 and TRBJ1-5; 8 bases are a match to TRBD1. Sequenced: PBMCs or a T cell subset sorted from them (not recorded which). The source is an adult woman who had mild COVID-19 (a few samples of this study predate the infection). Cell type and time point are not known. CDR3: CASSYSGQGAFMPEPQHF. In DNA form, the CDR3 reads TGTGCCAGCAGTTACTCCGGGCAGGGGGCTTTTATGCCGGAGCCCCAGCATTTT.